Listed below are T cell receptor beta chains from one sample, sequenced in a study of beta chain features in type 1 diabetes. The assay was immunoSEQ multiplex PCR, and TCRdb's table has in-frame clones only and misses some. Of 360,000 or so clones in the sample, 15% to 20% are singletons; the top ten hold under 0.05%. Sequencing used naive CD4+ T cells from blood. The source is a young woman in good health. The conserved cysteine and the conserved F or W are not part of the CDR3 here. The order of the fields is CDR3 protein, J gene, V gene.

CDR3 protein: ASSRGGLNNEQF; J gene: TRBJ2-1; V gene: TRBV5-4
CDR3 protein: ASSLPQGGELF; J gene: TRBJ2-2; V gene: TRBV7-2
CDR3 protein: AWSRQRWGGTEAF; J gene: TRBJ1-1; V gene: TRBV30
CDR3 protein: ATSTPGGDTGELF; J gene: TRBJ2-2; V gene: TRBV15
CDR3 protein: ASRGRLAGEETQY; J gene: TRBJ2-5; V gene: TRBV2
CDR3 protein: SVEGRSGEKLF; J gene: TRBJ1-4; V gene: TRBV29-1
CDR3 protein: AISPDINYGYT; J gene: TRBJ1-2; V gene: TRBV10-3
CDR3 protein: ATSRNRDTEAF; J gene: TRBJ1-1; V gene: TRBV15
CDR3 protein: ARGKGVQFQTQY; J gene: TRBJ2-5; V gene: TRBV6-5
CDR3 protein: ASSLIAGYNEQF; J gene: TRBJ2-1; V gene: TRBV7-8
CDR3 protein: ASSRTGNTEAF; J gene: TRBJ1-1; V gene: TRBV7-9
CDR3 protein: ASSFGRTNNEQF; J gene: TRBJ2-1; V gene: TRBV27
CDR3 protein: ASSITPGGAYQETQY; J gene: TRBJ2-5; V gene: TRBV27
CDR3 protein: ASRWGQGMYYEQY; J gene: TRBJ2-7; V gene: TRBV5-1
CDR3 protein: ASSAGETQY; J gene: TRBJ2-5; V gene: TRBV19
CDR3 protein: ASSLGANTEAF; J gene: TRBJ1-1; V gene: TRBV5-1
CDR3 protein: ASSANGTPYGYT; J gene: TRBJ1-2; V gene: TRBV18
CDR3 protein: AWSLGTSGGPRETQY; J gene: TRBJ2-5; V gene: TRBV30
CDR3 protein: ASSGEGPPIYEQY; J gene: TRBJ2-7; V gene: TRBV7-3
CDR3 protein: ASSQDRGTGGFYEQY; J gene: TRBJ2-7; V gene: TRBV4-3
CDR3 protein: ASSEEAGGYEQY; J gene: TRBJ2-7; V gene: TRBV9
CDR3 protein: ASSLVNSPLH; J gene: TRBJ1-6; V gene: TRBV7-8
CDR3 protein: ASSYLDRDNSPLH; J gene: TRBJ1-6; V gene: TRBV6-6
CDR3 protein: ASSLQSGVYNEQY; J gene: TRBJ2-7; V gene: TRBV7-2
CDR3 protein: ASSSGQGAGANVLT; J gene: TRBJ2-6; V gene: TRBV5-1
CDR3 protein: ASSPVRVSYNEQF; J gene: TRBJ2-1; V gene: TRBV7-8
CDR3 protein: SAGQINYGYT; J gene: TRBJ1-2; V gene: TRBV29-1
CDR3 protein: ASSASGTSEETQY; J gene: TRBJ2-5; V gene: TRBV7-9
CDR3 protein: ASSQTSGSTDTQY; J gene: TRBJ2-3; V gene: TRBV5-4
CDR3 protein: ASSNIRDRVHGYT; J gene: TRBJ1-2; V gene: TRBV5-6
CDR3 protein: ASSPGLAGERDTQY; J gene: TRBJ2-3; V gene: TRBV7-3
CDR3 protein: ASSLAVLEGELF; J gene: TRBJ2-2; V gene: TRBV5-1
CDR3 protein: SVERGINTGELF; J gene: TRBJ2-2; V gene: TRBV29-1
CDR3 protein: ASSTAGGQETQY; J gene: TRBJ2-5; V gene: TRBV7-9
CDR3 protein: ASSPGGTANYGYT; J gene: TRBJ1-2; V gene: TRBV5-1
CDR3 protein: AWSRGQETQY; J gene: TRBJ2-5; V gene: TRBV30
CDR3 protein: ASSESGGSQY; J gene: TRBJ2-5; V gene: TRBV19
CDR3 protein: AWSRGLGNQPQH; J gene: TRBJ1-5; V gene: TRBV30
CDR3 protein: ASSLSPNQPQH; J gene: TRBJ1-5; V gene: TRBV7-3
CDR3 protein: SARLMDRDGYGYT; J gene: TRBJ1-2; V gene: TRBV29-1
CDR3 protein: ASSLAVAGGLYNEQF; J gene: TRBJ2-1; V gene: TRBV5-4
CDR3 protein: SVEAAARGEAF; J gene: TRBJ1-1; V gene: TRBV29-1
CDR3 protein: AWMSWRGNPNYGYT; J gene: TRBJ1-2; V gene: TRBV30
CDR3 protein: ASSPSPRGKGTIY; J gene: TRBJ1-3; V gene: TRBV7-7
CDR3 protein: AWSFGQGFTEAF; J gene: TRBJ1-1; V gene: TRBV30
CDR3 protein: ASSPDVAVAAF; J gene: TRBJ1-1; V gene: TRBV7-2